This TCR beta chain was sequenced during a study of blood T cell repertoires in COVID-19 (dated by TCRdb to the early 2020s). For context, the study as a whole: The collaborator samples originated in the United States, Italy and Spain and spanned the acute and convalescent phases of COVID-19. A de-identified subject ID, COVID-19 status, age in years and sex were almost always included in the sample metadata. Where HLA class I and class II types were available, the types were taken from metadata supplied by the sample provider, not from assay-based typing. The samples were drawn from the first 160 participants of the ongoing ImmuneRACE study and from 1,254 subjects provided by 6 global collaborators. The prospective study material was composed of cDNA or gDNA derived from T cells, B-cell-depleted T cells, or PBMCs. The repertoires were released in a freely available public database intended as a resource for research on the immune response to SARS-CoV-2. Subjects who had been exposed to COVID-19, were actively infected with it, or had recovered from it provided the deeply sampled blood TCRbeta repertoires that made up the dataset.

V and J lose 7 bases and 2 bases, and a span of 17 bases separates them. Per the germline V gene, MNHEY is the CDR1 and SVGAGI is the CDR2. From its cysteine to its phenylalanine, the CDR3 spans 15 amino acids. Of all the DNA, just the CDR3 is kept, 45 bases in frame from base 1. Each collaborating institution followed its own protocols to collect whole blood in K2EDTA tubes. For TCRbeta analysis, collaborators shipped samples in one of three forms: frozen whole blood, isolated PBMCs, or DNA extracted from either of those sample types. The immunoSEQ Assay, a bias-controlled multiplex PCR, was used to amplify TCRbeta CDR3 regions from genomic DNA. In the authors' own workflow: The number of nucleated cells in each sample was estimated from the amplification of reference gene primers within the assay. Sequence reads were collapsed and filtered to measure the absolute abundance of every unique TCRbeta CDR3 rearrangement. Productive Simpson clonality was computed per sample as the square root of Simpson's diversity index over productive rearrangements. This immuneACCESS table, as held by TCRdb, lists in-frame sequences with V and J called but not all clones. Of the missing ones, under half trace to an unresolved V gene in checked studies; the others have no known cause. V and J calls and clone size come straight from that table; D and trimming were deduced from the DNA. Recorded for this sample are about 220,000 clones; more than 75% of them occurred a single time. The ten most abundant clones make up 10% to 15% of the sample.

As concerns this clone: Its antigen is still unknown. Within one base of it there is no much larger clone, and no base qualities were kept.

Here is what the overall study found, with its caveats: The quantity of clinical and demographic metadata differed by source and by participant and was supplied without curation.

Sequencing input: peripheral blood. The TCR sequence derives from a human donor in a cohort sampled during active COVID-19. The sequence links TRBV6-5 to TRBJ1-1; no D segment can be confidently identified. The CDR3 amino acid sequence is: CASTPIGRSNTEAFF. The nucleotide sequence is TGTGCCAGCACCCCGATTGGGCGCAGTAACACTGAAGCTTTCTTT.